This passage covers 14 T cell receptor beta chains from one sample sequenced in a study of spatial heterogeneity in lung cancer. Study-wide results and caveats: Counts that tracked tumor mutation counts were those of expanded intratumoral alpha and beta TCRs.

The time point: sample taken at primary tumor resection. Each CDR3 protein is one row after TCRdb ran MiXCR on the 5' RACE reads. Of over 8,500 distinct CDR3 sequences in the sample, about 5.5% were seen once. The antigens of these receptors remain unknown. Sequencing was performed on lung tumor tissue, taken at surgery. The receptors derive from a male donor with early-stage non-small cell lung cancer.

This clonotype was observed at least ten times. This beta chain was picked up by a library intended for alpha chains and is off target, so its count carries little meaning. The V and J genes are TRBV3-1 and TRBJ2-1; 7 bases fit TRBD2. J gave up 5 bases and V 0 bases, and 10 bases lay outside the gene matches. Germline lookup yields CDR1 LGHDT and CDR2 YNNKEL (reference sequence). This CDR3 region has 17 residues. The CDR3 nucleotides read TGTGCCAGCAGCCAAGATCTAACTAGCGAGCTGAACAATGAGCAGTTCTTC. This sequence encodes CASSQDLTSELNNEQFF.

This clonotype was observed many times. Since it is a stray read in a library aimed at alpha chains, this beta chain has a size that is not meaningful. CDR3 in DNA: TGTGCCAGCAGCCCTCTAGCGGGGGTTTTTGAGACCCAGTACTTC. Protein sequence: CASSPLAGVFETQYF. The genes are TRBV7-9 and TRBJ2-5, with 10 bases lining up with TRBD2. The CDR3 consists of 15 residues. Germline V lookup: CDR1 SEHNR, CDR2 FQNEAQ (reference sequence). V lost 5 bases, J lost 5 bases, and 8 bases stayed unmatched.

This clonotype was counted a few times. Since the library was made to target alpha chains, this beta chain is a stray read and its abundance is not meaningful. CDR3 nucleotide sequence: TGTGCCAGCAGCTTAGCGCATAGCGGGGGGTTCTACCGGCACACTCCAGATACGCAGTATTTT. Its translation is CASSLAHSGGFYRHTPDTQYF. The J gene is TRBJ2-3, the V gene TRBV7-2; 10 bases are a match to TRBD2. Losses at the gene ends were 0 bases for V and 4 bases for J; bases not matched to a gene: 19. This CDR3 is 21 amino acids long. The germline CDR1 and CDR2 sequences are SGHTA and FQGNSA. Using reference TRBV7-2 and TRBJ2-3 for the parts outside the CDR3, the full variable domain is GAGVSQSPSNKVTEKGKDVELRCDPISGHTALYWYRQSLGQGLEFLIYFQGNSAPDKSGLPSDRFSAERTGGSVSTLTIQRTQQEDSAVYLCASSLAHSGGFYRHTPDTQYFGPGTRLTVL.

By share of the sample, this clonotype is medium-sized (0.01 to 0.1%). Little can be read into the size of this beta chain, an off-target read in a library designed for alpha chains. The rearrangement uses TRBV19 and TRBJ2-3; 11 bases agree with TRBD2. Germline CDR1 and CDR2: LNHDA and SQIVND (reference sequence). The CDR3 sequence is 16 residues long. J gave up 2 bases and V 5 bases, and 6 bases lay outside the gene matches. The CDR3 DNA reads TGTGCCAGTAGTTTAGGGACTAGCGGATCCACAGATACGCAGTATTTT. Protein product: CASSLGTSGSTDTQYF.

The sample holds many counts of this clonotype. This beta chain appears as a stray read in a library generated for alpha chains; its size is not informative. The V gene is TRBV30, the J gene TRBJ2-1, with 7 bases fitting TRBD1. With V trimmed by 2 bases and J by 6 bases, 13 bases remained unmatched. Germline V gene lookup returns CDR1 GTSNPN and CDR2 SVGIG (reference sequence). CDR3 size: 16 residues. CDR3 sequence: CAWSKKPPTGTNEQFF. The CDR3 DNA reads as TGTGCCTGGAGTAAAAAGCCCCCGACAGGGACCAATGAGCAGTTCTTC.

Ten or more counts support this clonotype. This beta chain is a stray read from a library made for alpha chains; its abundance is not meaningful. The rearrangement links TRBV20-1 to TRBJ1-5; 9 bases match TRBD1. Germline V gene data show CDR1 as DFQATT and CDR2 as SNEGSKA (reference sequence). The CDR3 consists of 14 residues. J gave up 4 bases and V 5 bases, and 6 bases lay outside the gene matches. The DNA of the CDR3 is TGCAGTGCTTGGACAGGGGAGGCAAATCAGCCCCAGCATTTT. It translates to CSAWTGEANQPQHF.

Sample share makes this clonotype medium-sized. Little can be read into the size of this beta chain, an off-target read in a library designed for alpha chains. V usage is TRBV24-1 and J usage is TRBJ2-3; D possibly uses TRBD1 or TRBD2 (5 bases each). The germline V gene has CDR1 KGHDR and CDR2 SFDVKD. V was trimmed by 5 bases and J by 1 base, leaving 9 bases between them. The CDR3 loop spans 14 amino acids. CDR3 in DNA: TGTGCCACCAGTGGCCGGGACGGCACAGATACGCAGTATTTT. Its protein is CATSGRDGTDTQYF.

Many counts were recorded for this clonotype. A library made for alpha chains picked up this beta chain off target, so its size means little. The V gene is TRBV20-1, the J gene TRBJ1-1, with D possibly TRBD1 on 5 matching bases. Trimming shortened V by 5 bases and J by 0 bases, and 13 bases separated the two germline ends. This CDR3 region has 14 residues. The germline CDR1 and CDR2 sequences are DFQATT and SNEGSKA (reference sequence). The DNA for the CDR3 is TGCAGTGCTCCACTCAGGGTGTTGAACACTGAAGCTTTCTTT. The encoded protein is CSAPLRVLNTEAFF.

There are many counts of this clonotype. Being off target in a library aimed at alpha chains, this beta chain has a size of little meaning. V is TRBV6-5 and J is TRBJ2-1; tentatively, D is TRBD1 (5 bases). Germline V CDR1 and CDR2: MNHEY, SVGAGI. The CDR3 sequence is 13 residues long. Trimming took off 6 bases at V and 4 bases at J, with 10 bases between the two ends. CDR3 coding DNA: TGTGCCAGCAGGCGCGCAGGGTACAATGAGCAGTTCTTC. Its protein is CASRRAGYNEQFF.

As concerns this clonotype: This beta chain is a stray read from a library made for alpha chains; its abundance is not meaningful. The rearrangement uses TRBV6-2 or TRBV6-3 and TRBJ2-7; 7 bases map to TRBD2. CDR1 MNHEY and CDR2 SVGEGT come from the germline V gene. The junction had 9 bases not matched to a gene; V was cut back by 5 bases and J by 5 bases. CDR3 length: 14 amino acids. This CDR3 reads CASSTRTRGDEQYF. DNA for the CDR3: TGTGCCAGCAGTACCCGGACTAGAGGCGACGAGCAGTACTTC.

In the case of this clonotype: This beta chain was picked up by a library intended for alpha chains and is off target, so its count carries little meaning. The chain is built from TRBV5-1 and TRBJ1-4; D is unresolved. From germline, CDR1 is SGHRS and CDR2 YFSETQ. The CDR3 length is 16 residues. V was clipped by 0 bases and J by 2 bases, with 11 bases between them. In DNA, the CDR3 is TGCGCCAGCAGCTTGGGGCCGCCGGAGACTAATGAAAAACTGTTTTTT. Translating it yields CASSLGPPETNEKLFF.

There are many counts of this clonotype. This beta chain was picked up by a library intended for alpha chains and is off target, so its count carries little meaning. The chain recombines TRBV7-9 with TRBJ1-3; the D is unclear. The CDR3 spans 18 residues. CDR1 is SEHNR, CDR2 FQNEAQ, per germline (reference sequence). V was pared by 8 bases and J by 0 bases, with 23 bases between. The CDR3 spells CASRAPDLSDGSGNTIYF. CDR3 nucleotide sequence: TGTGCCAGCCGGGCTCCGGACCTGAGCGACGGCTCTGGAAACACCATATATTTT.

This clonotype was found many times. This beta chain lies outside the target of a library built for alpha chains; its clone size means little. DNA of the CDR3: TGTGCCACCAGTGATTTGTGCCCCGGTCAGCCCCAGCATTTT. Amino acid sequence: CATSDLCPGQPQHF. V gene TRBV24-1 combines with J gene TRBJ1-5; no clear D gene. This CDR3 region has 14 residues. Germline lookup yields CDR1 KGHDR and CDR2 SFDVKD. Deletions cut 0 bases from V and 6 bases from J, with 8 bases between.

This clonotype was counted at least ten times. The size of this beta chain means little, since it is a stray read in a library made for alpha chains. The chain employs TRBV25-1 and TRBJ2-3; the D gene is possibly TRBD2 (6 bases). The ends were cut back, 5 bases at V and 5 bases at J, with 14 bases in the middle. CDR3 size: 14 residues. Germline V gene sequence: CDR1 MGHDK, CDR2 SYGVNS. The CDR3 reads CASSKGLGGDTQYF. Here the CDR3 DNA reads TGTGCCAGCAGTAAGGGATTGGGGGGAGATACGCAGTATTTT. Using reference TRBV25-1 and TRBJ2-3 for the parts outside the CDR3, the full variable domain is EADIYQTPRYLVIGTGKKITLECSQTMGHDKMYWYQQDPGMELHLIHYSYGVNSTEKGDLSSESTVSRIRTEHFPLTLESARPSHTSQYLCASSKGLGGDTQYFGPGTRLTVL.